This T cell receptor (beta chain) was documented in a study of OX40 agonist ivuxolimab in advanced cancers. Regarding the study in general: Ivuxolimab was a fully human IgG2 agonistic monoclonal antibody targeting the costimulatory receptor OX40 (CD134). Intravenous ivuxolimab was administered to patients every 2 weeks at six dose levels: 0.01, 0.1, 0.3, 1.5, 3 and 10 mg/kg. Among the roughly 54 dose-escalation patients, around 20 had hepatocellular carcinoma, 15 or so melanoma, 9 renal cell carcinoma and 9 head and neck cancer. In the dose-escalation cohort, 82.7% of patients were male, and the mean age was roughly 56 years with a range of roughly 23 to 79. Prior anti-PD-1, anti-PD-L1 or anti-CTLA-4 therapy was permitted, and checkpoint inhibitors had been received by less than 45% of dose-escalation patients. Partial responses occurred in three dose-escalation patients: two with cutaneous melanoma and one with hepatocellular carcinoma. Peripheral TCRbeta sequencing aimed to test whether ivuxolimab altered TCR sequence diversity and caused clonal T-cell expansion. The paper reports the monotherapy dose-escalation portion (N of about 50 patients) of the phase I ivuxolimab trial. Summary of the overall study and its limitations: At doses of 0.1 to 3.0 mg/kg, clonal expansion of both CD4+ and CD8+ blood T cells was observed from baseline to week 6. The antigen specificity of the peripheral T cells that underwent clonal expansion was not determined. After ivuxolimab, expanded clones were on average more numerous among CD8+ T cells than among CD4+ T cells. Low levels of normalized T-cell clonal expansion were also shown by some nonresponding patients. In partial responders in the 0.1-3.0 mg/kg groups, normalized peripheral clonal expansion was found to be among the lowest, especially among CD8+ T cells.

To sequence the TCRbeta CDR3 region, genomic DNA was isolated from the sorted cells. The immunoSEQ Assay was used for sequencing of TCRbeta CDR3 regions. TCRdb obtained this table from immuneACCESS and retained in-frame rearrangements with V and J assigned. These tables miss some clones; where compared with another copy, unresolved V genes account for less than half of the shortfall, and the remainder is unexplained. The sample yields tens of thousands of clones; 75% to 95% were counted once. Jointly, the top ten make up roughly 12% of the sample. Patients with autoimmune disease history or receiving systemic immunosuppression were excluded from the trial. In every dose cohort, peripheral blood was drawn for TCR sequencing at baseline, cycle 4 day 1, and cycle 7 day 1. The samples were drawn from a first-in-human, open-label, multicenter phase I dose-escalation trial of ivuxolimab. Adults with locally advanced or metastatic head and neck squamous cell, hepatocellular, melanoma or renal cell carcinoma were enrolled in the trial. Before TCR sequencing, CD4+ T cells and CD8+ T cells from peripheral blood were sorted into separate populations.

Remarks on this clone: It lacks a known antigen. Within one base of it there is no much larger clone, and no base qualities were kept.

Spanning cysteine to phenylalanine, the CDR3 consists of 13 amino acids. The only DNA kept is the CDR3, 39 bases in frame from the first base. The CDR1 and CDR2 encoded by the germline V gene are SGDLS and YYNGEE. Trimming takes 3 bases from V and 4 bases from J, and the germline ends sit 7 bases apart. Here the chain combines TRBV9 and TRBJ1-4; the D gene is unclear. The sequenced sample was CD4+ or CD8+ T cells sorted from blood, obtained in a trial of the OX40 agonist ivuxolimab. The TCR originated in an adult with an advanced solid tumor such as melanoma, head and neck, liver or kidney cancer. The CDR3 protein: CASSEDLNEKLFF. The bases read TGTGCCAGCAGCGAAGACCTTAATGAAAAACTGTTTTTT.